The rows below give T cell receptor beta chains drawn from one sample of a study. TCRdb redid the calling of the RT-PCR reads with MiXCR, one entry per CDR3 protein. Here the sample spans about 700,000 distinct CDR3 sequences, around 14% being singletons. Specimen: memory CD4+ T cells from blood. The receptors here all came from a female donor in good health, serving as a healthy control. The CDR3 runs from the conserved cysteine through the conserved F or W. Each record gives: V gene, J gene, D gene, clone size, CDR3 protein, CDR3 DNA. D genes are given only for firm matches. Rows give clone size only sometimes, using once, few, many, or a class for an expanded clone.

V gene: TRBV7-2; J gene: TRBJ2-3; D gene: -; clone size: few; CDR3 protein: CASSPPGSYITDTQYF; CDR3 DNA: TGTGCCAGCAGCCCGCCTGGGTCCTATATCACAGATACGCAGTATTTT
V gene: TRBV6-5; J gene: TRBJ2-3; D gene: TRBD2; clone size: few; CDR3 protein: CASSVGVSSGPLVADTQYF; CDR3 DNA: TGTGCCAGCAGCGTTGGAGTTTCTAGCGGGCCTTTGGTGGCAGATACGCAGTATTTT
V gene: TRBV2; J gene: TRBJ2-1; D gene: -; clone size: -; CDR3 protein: CASSGRVPQFF; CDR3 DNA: TGTGCCAGCAGTGGCCGGGTTCCGCAGTTCTTC
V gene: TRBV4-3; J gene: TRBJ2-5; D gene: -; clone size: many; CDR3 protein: CASSQAWGPETQYF; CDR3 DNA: TGCGCCAGCAGCCAAGCCTGGGGCCCCGAGACCCAGTACTTC
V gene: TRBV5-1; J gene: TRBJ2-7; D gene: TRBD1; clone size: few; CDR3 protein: CASSPPGQGHYEQYF; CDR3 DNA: TGCGCCAGCAGCCCCCCGGGACAGGGACACTACGAGCAGTACTTC
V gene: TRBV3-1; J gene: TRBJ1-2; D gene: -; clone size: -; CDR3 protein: CASSHSIRYGYTF; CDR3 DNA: TGTGCCAGCAGCCATTCAATCCGCTATGGCTACACCTTC
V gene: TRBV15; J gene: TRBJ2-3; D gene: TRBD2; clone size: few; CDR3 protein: CATSRARGGSTDTQYF; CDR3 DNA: TGTGCCACCAGCAGGGCCCGGGGAGGGTCCACAGATACGCAGTATTTT
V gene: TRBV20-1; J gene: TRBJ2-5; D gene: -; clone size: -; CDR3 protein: CSARDPRGDETQYF; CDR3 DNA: TGCAGTGCTAGAGACCCCCGGGGTGATGAGACCCAGTACTTC
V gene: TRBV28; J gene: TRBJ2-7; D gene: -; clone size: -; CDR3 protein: CASSFPDEEYF; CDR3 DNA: TGTGCCAGCAGTTTCCCGGACGAGGAGTACTTC
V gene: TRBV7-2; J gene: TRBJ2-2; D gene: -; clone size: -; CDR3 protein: CASSGTPTGELFF; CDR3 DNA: TGTGCCAGCAGCGGGACTCCGACCGGGGAGCTGTTTTTT
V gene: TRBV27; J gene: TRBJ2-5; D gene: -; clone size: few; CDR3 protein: CASAQGMETQYF; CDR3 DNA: TGTGCCAGCGCCCAGGGCATGGAGACCCAGTACTTC
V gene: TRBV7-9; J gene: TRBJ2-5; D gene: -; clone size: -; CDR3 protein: CASRSESETQYF; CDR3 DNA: TGTGCCAGCAGGTCCGAATCAGAGACCCAGTACTTC
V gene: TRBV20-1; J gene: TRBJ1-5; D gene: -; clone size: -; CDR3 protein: CSARAGSETTYQPQHF; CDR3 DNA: TGCAGTGCTAGAGCGGGATCGGAGACAACATACCAGCCCCAGCATTTT
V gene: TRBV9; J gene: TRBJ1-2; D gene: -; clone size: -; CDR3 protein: CASSTPGGRGYGYTF; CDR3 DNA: TGTGCCAGCAGCACCCCGGGAGGCAGGGGATATGGCTACACCTTC
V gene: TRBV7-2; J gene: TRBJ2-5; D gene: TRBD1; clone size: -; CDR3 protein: CASSPGQGRRETQYF; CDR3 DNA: TGTGCCAGCAGCCCGGGACAGGGTAGGCGAGAGACCCAGTACTTC
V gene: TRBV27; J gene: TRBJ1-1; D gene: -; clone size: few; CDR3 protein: CASSFRRYTEAFF; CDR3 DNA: TGTGCCAGCAGTTTTCGGAGGTACACTGAAGCTTTCTTT
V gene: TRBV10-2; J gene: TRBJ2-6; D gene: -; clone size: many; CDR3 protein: CASAVARYRVEGANVLTF; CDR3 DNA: TGCGCCAGCGCCGTCGCGAGGTACAGGGTAGAAGGGGCCAACGTCCTGACTTTC
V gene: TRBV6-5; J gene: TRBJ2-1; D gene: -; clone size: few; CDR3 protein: CASTLTAGRLSEQFF; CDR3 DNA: TGTGCCAGCACCCTGACAGCGGGTCGCCTCAGTGAGCAGTTCTTC
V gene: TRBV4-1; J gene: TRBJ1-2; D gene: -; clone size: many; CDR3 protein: CASSQEVGEYTF; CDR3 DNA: TGCGCCAGCAGCCAAGAGGTGGGGGAATACACCTTC
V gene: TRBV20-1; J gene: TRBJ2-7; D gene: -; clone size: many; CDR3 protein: CSARAEARAYEQYF; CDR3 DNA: TGCAGTGCTAGAGCCGAAGCACGTGCCTACGAGCAGTACTTC
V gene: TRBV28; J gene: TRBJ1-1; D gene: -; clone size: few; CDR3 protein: CASSPGNTRRLNTEAFF; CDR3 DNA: TGTGCCAGCAGCCCAGGGAATACCAGGAGACTGAACACTGAAGCTTTCTTT
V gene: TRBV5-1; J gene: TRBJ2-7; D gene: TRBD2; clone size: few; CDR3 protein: CASSLGSGTNSYEQYF; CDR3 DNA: TGCGCCAGCAGCTTGGGGAGTGGGACTAACTCCTACGAGCAGTACTTC
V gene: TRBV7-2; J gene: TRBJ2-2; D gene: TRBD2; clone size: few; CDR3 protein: CASSLVAGGPTGELFF; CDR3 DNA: TGTGCCAGCAGCTTAGTGGCGGGAGGGCCCACCGGGGAGCTGTTTTTT
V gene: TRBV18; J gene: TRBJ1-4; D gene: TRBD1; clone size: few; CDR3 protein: CASSPRTGQNEKLFF; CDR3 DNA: TGTGCCAGCTCACCCCGGACAGGACAAAATGAAAAACTGTTTTTT
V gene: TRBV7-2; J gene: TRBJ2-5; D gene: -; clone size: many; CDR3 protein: CASSLADRLETQYF; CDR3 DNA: TGTGCCAGCAGCTTAGCCGACCGGTTGGAGACCCAGTACTTC
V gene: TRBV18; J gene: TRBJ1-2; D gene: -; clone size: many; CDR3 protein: CASDTGLQASGYTF; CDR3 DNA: TGTGCCAGCGACACGGGCCTTCAAGCCAGTGGCTACACCTTC
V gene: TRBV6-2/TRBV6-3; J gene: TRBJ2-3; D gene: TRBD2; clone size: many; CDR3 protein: CASRRLAGSTDTQYF; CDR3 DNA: TGTGCCAGCAGAAGACTAGCGGGGAGCACAGATACGCAGTATTTT
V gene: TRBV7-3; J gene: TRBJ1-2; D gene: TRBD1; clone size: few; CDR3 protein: CASSLFAGGGGYTF; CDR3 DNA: TGTGCCAGCAGCTTATTCGCAGGGGGTGGTGGCTACACCTTC
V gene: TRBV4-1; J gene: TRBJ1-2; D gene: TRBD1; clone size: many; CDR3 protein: CASSQPDRNYGYTF; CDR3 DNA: TGCGCCAGCAGCCAACCGGACAGGAACTATGGCTACACCTTC
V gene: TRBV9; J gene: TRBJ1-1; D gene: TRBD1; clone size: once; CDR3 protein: CASSAGQGKAFF; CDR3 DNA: TGTGCCAGCAGCGCCGGACAGGGGAAAGCTTTCTTT
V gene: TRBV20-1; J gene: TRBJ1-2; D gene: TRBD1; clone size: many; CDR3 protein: CSGDSSDYGYTF; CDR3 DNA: TGCAGTGGGGACAGCTCGGACTATGGCTACACCTTC
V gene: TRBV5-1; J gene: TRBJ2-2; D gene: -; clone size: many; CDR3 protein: CASSSITGATGELFF; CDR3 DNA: TGCGCCAGCAGTTCGATTACCGGGGCCACCGGGGAGCTGTTTTTT
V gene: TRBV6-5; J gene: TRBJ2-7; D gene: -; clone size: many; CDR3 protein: CASSSTWSSYEQYF; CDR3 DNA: TGTGCCAGCAGTTCCACATGGAGCTCCTACGAGCAGTACTTC
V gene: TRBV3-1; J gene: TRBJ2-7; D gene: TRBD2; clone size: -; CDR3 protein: CASSQVVAGYSYEQYF; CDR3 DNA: TGTGCCAGCAGCCAAGTGGTAGCGGGCTACTCCTACGAGCAGTACTTC
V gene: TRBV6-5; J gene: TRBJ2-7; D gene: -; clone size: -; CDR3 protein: CASSYSILHLTYEQYF; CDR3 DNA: TGTGCCAGCAGTTACTCGATATTACATCTTACCTACGAGCAGTACTTC
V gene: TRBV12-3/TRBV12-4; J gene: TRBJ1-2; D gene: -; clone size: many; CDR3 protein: CASSALAVGYGYTF; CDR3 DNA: TGTGCCAGCAGTGCCTTGGCGGTCGGCTATGGCTACACCTTC
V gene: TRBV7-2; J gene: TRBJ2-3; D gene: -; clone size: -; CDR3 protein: CASSPFGSFTDTQYF; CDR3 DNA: TGTGCCAGCAGCCCTTTCGGGTCCTTCACAGATACGCAGTATTTT
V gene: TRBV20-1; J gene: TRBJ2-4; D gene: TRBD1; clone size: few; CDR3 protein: CSAQDRVAKNIQYF; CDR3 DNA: TGCAGTGCCCAGGACAGGGTAGCCAAAAACATTCAGTACTTC
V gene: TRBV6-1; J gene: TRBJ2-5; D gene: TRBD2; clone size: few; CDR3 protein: CASSEVSWGGEQETQYF; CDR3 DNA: TGTGCCAGCAGTGAAGTTAGTTGGGGGGGAGAACAAGAGACCCAGTACTTC
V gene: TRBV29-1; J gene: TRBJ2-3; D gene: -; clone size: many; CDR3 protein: CSVGRPSSTDTQYF; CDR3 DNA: TGCAGCGTTGGCCGACCATCCAGCACAGATACGCAGTATTTT
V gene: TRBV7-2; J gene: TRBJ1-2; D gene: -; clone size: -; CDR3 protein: CASSSAPAAYGYTF; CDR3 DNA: TGTGCCAGCAGCTCGGCCCCCGCGGCCTATGGCTACACCTTC
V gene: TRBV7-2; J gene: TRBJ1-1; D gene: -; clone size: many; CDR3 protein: CASSLPQTALVLRAFF; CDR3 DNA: TGTGCCAGCAGTTTACCACAGACGGCTTTGGTGTTACGGGCTTTCTTT